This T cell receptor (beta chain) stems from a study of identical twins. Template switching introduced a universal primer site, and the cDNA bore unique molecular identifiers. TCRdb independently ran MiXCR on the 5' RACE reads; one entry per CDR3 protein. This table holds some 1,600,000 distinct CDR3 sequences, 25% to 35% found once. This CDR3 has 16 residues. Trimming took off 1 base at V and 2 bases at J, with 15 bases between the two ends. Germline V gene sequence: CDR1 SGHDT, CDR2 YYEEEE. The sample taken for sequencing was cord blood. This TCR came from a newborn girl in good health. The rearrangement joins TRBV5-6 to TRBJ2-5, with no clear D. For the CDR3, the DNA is TGTGCCAGCAGCTTGATGCCCAGGCTTTTTCAAGAGACCCAGTACTTC. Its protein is CASSLMPRLFQETQYF.